This T cell receptor (beta chain) was sequenced during a study of shared clonotypes between healthy human individuals. Study overall: Donors, aged 18 to 49, were two women and three men.

The authors divided CD4+ cells into CD45RA+ naive and CD45RA-negative memory subsets. Clones were read by immunoSEQ multiplex PCR, and TCRdb kept only the in-frame ones, dropping some. Among approximately 1,000,000 clones listed, approximately 80% were seen once. The V end was cut by 11 bases, the J end by 5 bases, with 18 bases between. There are 13 residues in the CDR3. Germline assignment: CDR1 SNHLY and CDR2 FYNNEI. The chain joins TRBV2 to TRBJ1-1; possibly TRBD1 for D (6 bases). The sequence came from a man between 18 and 29 years old in good health. Some clones in this sample may be carry-over from other donors' samples. The source material was memory CD4+ T cells from PBMCs. The subset: CD45RA-negative fraction. CDR3 amino acids: CAASNEQGTEAFF. CDR3 DNA sequence: TGTGCCGCCAGCAATGAACAGGGTACTGAAGCTTTCTTT.